One sample yielded the 26 T cell receptor beta chains listed below, sequenced in a study of CD8 T cells in Susac syndrome. Reverse transcription of roughly 0.5 to 1 ug RNA used random hexamers. From the immunoSEQ multiplex PCR reads, TCRdb called clonotypes with MiXCR, one entry per CDR3 protein. The sample has more than 200,000 distinct CDR3 sequences, roughly 93% seen once. The specimen was CD4+ T cells from PBMCs. All receptors come from a human donor with Susac syndrome.

The chain recombines TRBV30 with TRBJ2-3, with D perhaps matching TRBD1 (5 bases). The germline V and J ends were trimmed by 8 bases and 0 bases, with 9 bases remaining between them. The CDR3 has 12 residues. Germline lookup yields CDR1 GTSNPN and CDR2 SVGIG (reference sequence). This CDR3 is CALGQSTDTQYF. Here the CDR3 DNA reads TGTGCCCTGGGGCAAAGCACAGATACGCAGTATTTT.

This chain joins TRBV25-1 and TRBJ1-1; D gene uncertain. Per germline, CDR1 MGHDK and CDR2 SYGVNS. The length of the CDR3 is 13 residues. Trimming cost V 1 base and J 8 bases, with 11 bases left between them. The CDR3 reads CASSEFETEEAFF. The CDR3 DNA is TGTGCCAGCAGTGAATTCGAAACGGAGGAAGCTTTCTTT.

The rearrangement joins TRBV30 to TRBJ2-5; 7 nucleotides align to TRBD1. Germline assignment: CDR1 GTSNPN and CDR2 SVGIG (reference sequence). With V trimmed by 1 base and J by 5 bases, 7 bases remained unmatched. This CDR3 comprises 14 residues. The DNA of the CDR3 is TGTGCCTGGAGTGAACAGGGGTTGGAGGAGACCCAGTACTTC. Its translation is CAWSEQGLEETQYF.

V and J are TRBV30 and TRBJ1-6; maybe TRBD1 (6 bases). Trimming took 3 bases from V and 3 from J, leaving 12 bases between them. CDR3 length: 15 residues. Germline loops: CDR1 GTSNPN, CDR2 SVGIG (reference sequence). This chain's CDR3 is CAWRGRGGYNSPLHF. CDR3 in DNA: TGTGCCTGGAGAGGTAGAGGGGGCTATAATTCACCCCTCCACTTT.

The chain recombines TRBV30 with TRBJ1-6; 10 bases match TRBD1. V gave up 3 bases and J gave up 7 bases; unmatched junction bases: 6. CDR1 and CDR2 (germline): GTSNPN, SVGIG (reference sequence). The CDR3 loop spans 15 amino acids. CDR3 in DNA: TGTGCCTGGAGCTCGGGACAGGGGAGAAATTCACCCCTCCACTTT. It is translated as CAWSSGQGRNSPLHF. Looking up the rest from reference TRBV30 and TRBJ1-6 gives the full variable domain: SQTIHQWPATLVQPVGSPLSLECTVEGTSNPNLYWYRQAAGRGLQLLFYSVGIGQISSEVPQNLSASRPQDRQFILSSKKLLLSDSGFYLCAWSSGQGRNSPLHFGNGTRLTVT.

The V and J genes are TRBV2 and TRBJ1-6; TRBD1 matches 8 bases. The CDR3 covers 15 residues. With 6 bases clipped from V and 7 bases from J, the junction kept 8 bases outside the gene matches. Per germline, CDR1 SNHLY and CDR2 FYNNEI. The CDR3 here is CASSKLQGENSPLHF. CDR3 sequence (DNA): TGTGCCAGCAGCAAACTACAGGGGGAAAATTCACCCCTCCACTTT.

This clonotype was found once. V gene TRBV9 combines with J gene TRBJ1-4; D gene ambiguous. There are 15 residues in the CDR3. Germline lookup yields CDR1 SGDLS and CDR2 YYNGEE. V was cut by 3 bases and J by 1 base, with 10 bases left in between. The CDR3 bases are TGTGCCAGCAGCGAGTACCGAGGAACTAATGAAAAACTGTTTTTT. This encodes CASSEYRGTNEKLFF.

The chain uses TRBV7-9 and TRBJ2-5; TRBD1 aligns across 7 bases. Trimming cost V 6 bases and J 1 base; bases outside gene matches: 5. The CDR3 has 14 residues. Per germline, CDR1 SEHNR and CDR2 FQNEAQ (reference sequence). DNA of the CDR3: TGTGCCAGCAGTTTGGGGACAGCCCAAGAGACCCAGTACTTC. This translates into CASSLGTAQETQYF. The full variable domain, in which reference TRBV7-9 and TRBJ2-5 provide the parts outside the CDR3, is DTGVSQNPRHKITKRGQNVTFRCDPISEHNRLYWYRQTLGQGPEFLTYFQNEAQLEKSRLLSDRFSAERPKGSFSTLEIQRTEQGDSAMYLCASSLGTAQETQYFGPGTRLLVL.

CDR3 sequence: CASSILGPGGTDTQYF. CDR3 DNA sequence: TGTGCCAGTAGTATCCTAGGGCCAGGGGGCACAGATACGCAGTATTTT. V usage is TRBV19 and J usage is TRBJ2-3, with D perhaps matching TRBD1 (6 bases). The CDR3 covers 16 residues. CDR1 and CDR2 from the germline V gene are LNHDA and SQIVND (reference sequence). Deletions cut 3 bases from V and 1 base from J, with 14 bases between.

The chain joins TRBV10-2 to TRBJ2-5; D might be TRBD1 (5 bases). V lost 0 bases and J lost 1, with 6 bases in between. CDR3 length: 14 amino acids. Germline V gives CDR1 WSHSY, CDR2 SAAADI. CDR3 residues: CASSESRGQETQYF. For the CDR3, the DNA is TGCGCCAGCAGTGAGTCAAGGGGCCAAGAGACCCAGTACTTC.

The chain carries TRBV6-2 or TRBV6-3 and TRBJ1-1, with D possibly being TRBD1 (5 bases). CDR3 length: 14 amino acids. V dropped 4 bases and J dropped 11 bases, with 20 bases sitting between them. Germline CDR1 is MNHEY and CDR2 is SVGEGT. The DNA for the CDR3 is TGTGCCAGCAGTTCCCGCCAACAGGCGGGGAGGGCTTTCTTT. This gives the protein CASSSRQQAGRAFF.

CDR3 protein: CASSQEVGQHNQPQHF. The CDR3 DNA is TGCGCCAGCAGCCAAGAGGTCGGACAGCATAATCAGCCCCAGCATTTT. The genes are TRBV4-3 and TRBJ1-5; a weak D match, TRBD1 (6 bases). CDR1 LGHNA and CDR2 YSLEER come from the germline V gene. V was clipped by 0 bases and J by 4 bases, with 13 bases between them. This CDR3 spans 16 amino acids.

This chain links TRBV29-1 with TRBJ1-1; 7 positions match TRBD1. CDR3 length: 12 residues. V was clipped by 8 bases and J by 1 base; unmatched bases: 4. CDR1 is SQVTM and CDR2 is ANQGSEA in the germline V gene. The CDR3 loop is CSTGDSNTEAFF. The CDR3 DNA reads TGCAGCACAGGGGATTCGAACACTGAAGCTTTCTTT.

The chain recombines TRBV5-4 with TRBJ2-1; TRBD2 matches 9 bases. The CDR3 has 15 residues. The V segment lost 4 bases and the J segment 3 bases; nucleotides outside the gene matches: 5. Germline V gives CDR1 SGHNT, CDR2 YYREEE (reference sequence). As DNA, the CDR3 is TGTGCCAGCAGCCGCGGGGGGGCTAACTACAATGAGCAGTTCTTC. Translation: CASSRGGANYNEQFF.

The chain couples TRBV30 to TRBJ2-3, with a weak D call TRBD2 (5 bases). CDR3 length: 12 residues. CDR1 is GTSNPN, CDR2 SVGIG, per germline (reference sequence). The germline V and J ends were trimmed by 8 bases and 3 bases, with 12 bases remaining between them. The CDR3 loop is CAGNRGTDTQYF. As DNA, the CDR3 is TGTGCCGGCAATAGAGGGACAGATACGCAGTATTTT.

The rearrangement uses TRBV9 and TRBJ2-2; D is perhaps TRBD1 (5 bases). The V end was cut by 0 bases, the J end by 6 bases, with 12 bases between. CDR3 length: 15 amino acids. Germline V gene sequence: CDR1 SGDLS, CDR2 YYNGEE. CDR3 sequence reads: CASSVEVTGSGELFF. The DNA of the CDR3 is TGTGCCAGCAGCGTAGAGGTCACAGGATCCGGGGAGCTGTTTTTT.

This chain links TRBV5-4 with TRBJ1-3; D remains unclear. This CDR3 region has 17 residues. V gave up 4 bases and J gave up 4 bases, with 21 bases separating them. The germline gives CDR1 SGHNT, CDR2 YYREEE (reference sequence). CDR3 region: CASSLGVRQARGNTIYF. CDR3 nucleotide sequence: TGTGCCAGCAGCCTCGGAGTGCGCCAGGCAAGGGGAAACACCATATATTTT.

This chain connects TRBV27 to TRBJ2-7, with D perhaps being TRBD1 or TRBD2 (5 bases each). V dropped 2 bases and J dropped 5 bases, with 19 bases sitting between them. The CDR3 runs 16 residues. Germline CDR1 reads MNHEY; CDR2 reads SMNVEV (reference sequence). The CDR3 reads CASSLRSGRGGHEQYF. CDR3 DNA sequence: TGTGCCAGCAGTTTACGCTCGGGACGTGGAGGCCACGAGCAGTACTTC.

The chain has TRBV10-3 and TRBJ1-2, with TRBD1 matching 8 bases. This CDR3 has 16 amino acids. V shed 10 bases and J 7 bases; nucleotides not matched to a gene: 20. The germline V gene encodes CDR1 ENHRY and CDR2 SYGVKD. In nucleotides, the CDR3 is TGTGCCACGAACCCCCGCAGTAGGGACAGGACGGGTGGCTACACCTTC. Its translation is CATNPRSRDRTGGYTF.

The J gene is TRBJ2-1, the V gene TRBV12-3 or TRBV12-4; unclear D gene. The CDR3 length is 13 residues. V lost 3 bases and J lost 5, with 8 bases in between. The CDR3 protein is CASSFTDDNEQFF. The CDR3 region has the DNA TGTGCCAGCAGTTTTACGGATGACAATGAGCAGTTCTTC.

The chain uses TRBV30 and TRBJ1-2; a weak D match, TRBD1 (5 bases). Germline CDR1 is GTSNPN and CDR2 is SVGIG (reference sequence). The CDR3 has 15 residues. Trimming pared 2 bases from V and 2 bases from J, leaving 15 bases between. CDR3 coding DNA: TGTGCCTGGAGTCTCAGGGCAGGCGACAACTATGGCTACACCTTC. This sequence encodes CAWSLRAGDNYGYTF.

The CDR3 loop is CASTQVVTGELFF. CDR3 nucleotides: TGTGCCAGTACCCAGGTGGTCACCGGGGAGCTGTTTTTT. V usage is TRBV19 and J usage is TRBJ2-2; no clear D. The CDR3 covers 13 residues. Trimming removed 7 bases at V and 4 bases at J, with 10 bases between. CDR1 and CDR2 from the germline V gene are LNHDA and SQIVND (reference sequence).

The chain has TRBV4-1 and TRBJ2-7; 8 bases map to TRBD1. V was pared by 0 bases and J by 1 base, with 8 bases of the junction left unmatched. This CDR3 region has 17 residues. Germline CDR1 and CDR2: MGHRA and YSYEKL. The CDR3 reads CASSQDPGDRGSYEQYF. For the CDR3, the DNA is TGCGCCAGCAGCCAAGATCCGGGTGACAGGGGTTCCTACGAGCAGTACTTC.

The V gene is TRBV3-1, the J gene TRBJ2-7; TRBD1 aligns across 7 bases. With V trimmed by 4 bases and J by 6 bases, 6 bases remained unmatched. The CDR3 contains 13 residues. Germline V gene sequence: CDR1 LGHDT, CDR2 YNNKEL (reference sequence). In nucleotides, the CDR3 is TGTGCCAGCAGCCCACAGGGGAACAGCGAGCAGTACTTC. Translation: CASSPQGNSEQYF.

The rearrangement links TRBV29-1 to TRBJ1-2; unclear D gene. CDR1 is SQVTM, CDR2 ANQGSEA, per germline. CDR3 length equals 13 residues. The V gene lost 4 bases and the J gene lost 8 bases, with 17 bases spanning the gap. The CDR3 reads CSVGGLEEGGYTF. CDR3 bases: TGCAGCGTTGGAGGGCTCGAGGAAGGGGGCTACACCTTC.

J is TRBJ2-2 and V is TRBV11-2; D not resolved. This CDR3 region has 15 residues. CDR1 and CDR2 (germline): SGHAT, FQNNGV. Trimming removed 5 bases from V and 0 bases from J, with 10 bases in between. CDR3 DNA: TGTGCCAGCAGCCCCCGTAATCCGAACACCGGGGAGCTGTTTTTT. Protein product: CASSPRNPNTGELFF.